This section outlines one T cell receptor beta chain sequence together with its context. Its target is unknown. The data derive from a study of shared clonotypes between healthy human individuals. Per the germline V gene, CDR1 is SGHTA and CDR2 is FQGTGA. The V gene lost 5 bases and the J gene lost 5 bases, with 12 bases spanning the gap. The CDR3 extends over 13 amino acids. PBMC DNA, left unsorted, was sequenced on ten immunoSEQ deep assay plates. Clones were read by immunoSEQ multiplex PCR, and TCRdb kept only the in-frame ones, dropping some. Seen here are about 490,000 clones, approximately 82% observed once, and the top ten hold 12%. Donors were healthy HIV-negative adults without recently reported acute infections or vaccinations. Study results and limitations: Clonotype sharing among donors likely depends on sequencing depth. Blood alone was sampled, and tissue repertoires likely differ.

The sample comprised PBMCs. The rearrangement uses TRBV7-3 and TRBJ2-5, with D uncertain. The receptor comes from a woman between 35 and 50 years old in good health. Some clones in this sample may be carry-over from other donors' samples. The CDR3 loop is CASSLGPGETQYF. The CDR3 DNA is TGTGCCAGCAGCCTCGGGCCCGGGGAGACCCAGTACTTC.